Listed below are T cell receptor beta chains from one sample, sequenced in a study of prognosis after radiotherapy for stage I lung cancer. TCRdb ran MiXCR on the multiplex PCR reads and lists one entry per CDR3 protein. The sample records about 13,000 distinct CDR3 sequences, around 56% being singletons. This sample comprised PBMCs, obtained before or after stereotactic body radiation therapy (not recorded which). The receptors originated from a donor of 50 years or more with non-small cell lung cancer. Both conserved end residues are part of each CDR3. D genes are given only for firm matches. Rows may omit the clone size; those that give it use once, few, many or a size class.

CDR3nt: TGCAGTGCAACCAGCTCGGGACACCACTACGAGCAGTACTTC
CDR3aa: CSATSSGHHYEQYF
d_gene: NA
abundance: NA
v_gene: TRBV20-1
j_gene: TRBJ2-7

CDR3nt: TGTGCCAGCAGGGGGGGACAGGTCCGTGTAAACACCATATATTTT
CDR3aa: CASRGGQVRVNTIYF
d_gene: TRBD1
abundance: NA
v_gene: TRBV12-3/TRBV12-4
j_gene: TRBJ1-3

CDR3nt: TGTGCCAGCAGCAATACCGGGACTAGCTATGAGACCCAGTACTTC
CDR3aa: CASSNTGTSYETQYF
d_gene: TRBD2
abundance: once
v_gene: TRBV11-3
j_gene: TRBJ2-5

CDR3nt: TGTGCCAGTAGTGACAGGGGGCCAGAGTACCAAGAGACCCAGTACTTC
CDR3aa: CASSDRGPEYQETQYF
d_gene: TRBD1
abundance: NA
v_gene: TRBV19
j_gene: TRBJ2-5

CDR3nt: TGTGCCAGCAGCGACGGGGACAGGGTTGACGCTTTCTTT
CDR3aa: CASSDGDRVDAFF
d_gene: TRBD1
abundance: NA
v_gene: TRBV9
j_gene: TRBJ1-1

CDR3nt: TGTGCCAGCAGTTTACCGACATCCTCGGGACTAGCGGGAGGGACCTCCTACGAGCAGTACTTC
CDR3aa: CASSLPTSSGLAGGTSYEQYF
d_gene: TRBD2
abundance: NA
v_gene: TRBV28
j_gene: TRBJ2-7

CDR3nt: TGTGCCAGCAGCCCAGAGTTAGATACGCAGTATTTT
CDR3aa: CASSPELDTQYF
d_gene: NA
abundance: NA
v_gene: TRBV6-1
j_gene: TRBJ2-3

CDR3nt: TGTGCCAGCACCAAAGGGCCTGTGGCAGATACGCAGTATTTT
CDR3aa: CASTKGPVADTQYF
d_gene: NA
abundance: many
v_gene: TRBV9
j_gene: TRBJ2-3

CDR3nt: TGTGCCAGCAGTGAAGGATCAGGATATCAGCCCCAGCATTTT
CDR3aa: CASSEGSGYQPQHF
d_gene: NA
abundance: NA
v_gene: TRBV6-1
j_gene: TRBJ1-5

CDR3nt: TGTGCCAGCAGTGACGGGACTAGCGGGAGCTACGAGCAGTACTTC
CDR3aa: CASSDGTSGSYEQYF
d_gene: TRBD2
abundance: NA
v_gene: TRBV6-4
j_gene: TRBJ2-7

CDR3nt: TGCAGTGCCGGGACAGGGGAAATGAGCATTGAAGCTTTCTTT
CDR3aa: CSAGTGEMSIEAFF
d_gene: TRBD1
abundance: NA
v_gene: TRBV20-1
j_gene: TRBJ1-1

CDR3nt: TGTGCCGGCAGTCCTTTTGGGGGAGGCCACAATAAGCAGTTCTTC
CDR3aa: CAGSPFGGGHNKQFF
d_gene: NA
abundance: few
v_gene: TRBV27
j_gene: TRBJ2-1

CDR3nt: TGTGCCAGCAGCTTAAAACTAGCGGGAGGGCCAGGTGAGCAGTTCTTC
CDR3aa: CASSLKLAGGPGEQFF
d_gene: TRBD2
abundance: many
v_gene: TRBV7-2
j_gene: TRBJ2-1

CDR3nt: TGTGCCAGCAGTTCGGCAGAGGACGGGGTCTACGAGCAGTACTTC
CDR3aa: CASSSAEDGVYEQYF
d_gene: NA
abundance: NA
v_gene: TRBV12-3/TRBV12-4
j_gene: TRBJ2-7

CDR3nt: TGTGCCATCAGCCTACAGGGTTACGAGCAGTACTTC
CDR3aa: CAISLQGYEQYF
d_gene: NA
abundance: NA
v_gene: TRBV5-4
j_gene: TRBJ2-7

CDR3nt: TGTGCCAGCAGCCGTTTACCCACAGATACGCAGTATTTT
CDR3aa: CASSRLPTDTQYF
d_gene: NA
abundance: NA
v_gene: TRBV5-4
j_gene: TRBJ2-3